The 30 T cell receptor beta chains listed next were all sequenced from one sample in a study of response to subunit inactivated influenza vaccine (dated by TCRdb to 2016 to 2018). Library prep was done by RT-PCR. TCRdb shows the sequencer as Illumina HiSeq 2500. Using fastp at Q25 and MiXCR, TCRdb reprocessed the public reads and kept productive beta chains. Every entry covers one CDR3 protein and lists the most common genes and DNA from its rows. A total of around 320,000 distinct CDR3 sequences appear in this sample, 22% of them only once. The top ten clonotypes cover about a tenth of the sample. This specimen consisted of PBMCs from blood, obtained roughly 20 months after vaccination. The source of these receptors is a man aged 50 to 69 who received an inactivated influenza vaccine. Donor details come from another sample of the same person, matched by shared clones.

The chain employs TRBV20-1 and TRBJ1-5; D ambiguous. Germline loops: CDR1 DFQATT, CDR2 SNEGSKA (reference sequence). The CDR3 runs to 15 residues. V was trimmed by 0 bases and J by 0 bases, leaving 9 bases between them. The CDR3 spells CSARDRPRSNQPQHF. The CDR3 DNA is TGCAGTGCTAGAGATAGACCCCGTAGCAATCAGCCCCAGCATTTT.

This clonotype was counted many times. The rearrangement links TRBV7-9 to TRBJ1-1; no firm D call. Germline CDR1 and CDR2: SEHNR and FQNEAQ (reference sequence). V lost 5 bases and J 8 bases, leaving 12 bases between the germline ends. The CDR3 loop spans 12 amino acids. This CDR3 is CASSQGHIEAFF. CDR3 bases: TGTGCCAGCAGCCAAGGGCACATAGAAGCTTTCTTT.

The chain combines TRBV29-1 with TRBJ2-1; tentatively, D is TRBD2 (5 bases). V was clipped by 6 bases and J by 10 bases, with 13 bases between them. CDR3 length: 11 amino acids. Germline-derived CDR1 and CDR2 are SQVTM and ANQGSEA. For the CDR3, the DNA is TGCAGCGTGGGTTTAGCGAGCGAGCAGTTCTTC. Protein product: CSVGLASEQFF.

The CDR3 protein is CASSLRSDFQETQYF. DNA for the CDR3: TGCGCCAGCAGCTTGAGATCGGACTTCCAAGAGACCCAGTACTTC. This chain joins TRBV5-1 and TRBJ2-5, with D perhaps TRBD2 (5 bases). This CDR3 is 15 amino acids long. The germline V and J ends were trimmed by 1 base and 1 base, with 11 bases remaining between them. CDR1 SGHRS and CDR2 YFSETQ come from the germline V gene.

The sample holds a few counts of this clonotype. The chain uses TRBV6-1 and TRBJ1-2, with TRBD1 as a possible D gene (5 bases). V was shortened by 6 bases and J by 4 bases, with 18 bases between the two germline ends. The CDR3 sequence is 15 residues long. CDR1 and CDR2 (germline): MNHNS, SASEGT. CDR3 sequence (DNA): TGTGCCAGCAGCAGGAGCGGGTCCCAGGGCTATGGCTACACCTTC. Its protein is CASSRSGSQGYGYTF.

This clonotype was counted a few times. This chain joins TRBV3-1 and TRBJ2-3; 8 nucleotides match TRBD2. The V segment lost 2 bases and the J segment 7 bases; nucleotides outside the gene matches: 11. Germline values: CDR1 LGHDT, CDR2 YNNKEL (reference sequence). CDR3 length: 16 amino acids. CDR3 bases: TGTGCCAGCAGCCAAACTAGCGGCGGAGGCTCAAATACGCAGTATTTT. Translated, it gives CASSQTSGGGSNTQYF.

This clonotype has a handful of counts. The chain has TRBV28 and TRBJ2-3, with 10 bases matching TRBD2. The V gene's germline CDR1 is MDHEN and CDR2 SYDVKM. This CDR3 spans 17 amino acids. The V and J ends lost 4 bases and 8 bases, in that order; junction bases with no gene match: 15. Here the CDR3 reads CASSSPPPSGGRGTQYF. CDR3 sequence (DNA): TGTGCCAGCAGTTCCCCCCCGCCTAGCGGGGGAAGAGGTACGCAGTATTTT.

Only a few counts were recorded for this clonotype. The chain has TRBV6-1 and TRBJ2-7, with no clear D. The V and J ends lost 3 bases and 0 bases respectively, with 6 bases between them. CDR1 is MNHNS, CDR2 SASEGT, per germline. The CDR3 sequence is 13 residues long. As DNA, the CDR3 is TGTGCCAGCAGTGACGTTTCCTCCTACGAGCAGTACTTC. It codes for CASSDVSSYEQYF.

In its sample, this clonotype was seen a few times. This chain links TRBV7-2 with TRBJ1-2, with TRBD1 as a possible D gene (5 bases). The CDR3 runs 16 residues. Germline V lookup: CDR1 SGHTA, CDR2 FQGNSA. V shed 4 bases and J shed 0 bases, with 15 bases lying between them. CDR3 nucleotide sequence: TGTGCCAGCAGCTCAAGGCGCAGGGTACCTAACTATGGCTACACCTTC. This sequence encodes CASSSRRRVPNYGYTF.

This clonotype came up a few times. The CDR3 DNA reads as TGTGCCATCAGTGAGCCCAATCCCCGGGACAACTACGAGCAGTACTTC. It is translated as CAISEPNPRDNYEQYF. The chain recombines TRBV10-3 with TRBJ2-7, with a tentative D call TRBD1 (6 bases). Germline lookup yields CDR1 ENHRY and CDR2 SYGVKD. Trimming removed 2 bases at V and 3 bases at J, with 17 bases between. CDR3 length: 16 residues.

As DNA, the CDR3 is TGCAGTGCTCCTCATGGTGGCGGGGGGGGCACAGATACGCAGTATTTT. Protein product: CSAPHGGGGGTDTQYF. The chain uses TRBV20-1 and TRBJ2-3; the match to TRBD2 covers 9 bases. Germline loops: CDR1 DFQATT, CDR2 SNEGSKA (reference sequence). The CDR3 runs 16 residues. Unmatched junction bases numbered 10, after V lost 5 bases and J lost 1 base.

This clonotype was observed a few times. The genes are TRBV6-2 or TRBV6-3 and TRBJ2-1; D might be TRBD1 or TRBD2, each matching 5 bases. The CDR3 contains 15 residues. With 2 bases removed from V and 4 bases from J, the gap between germline ends came to 12 bases. Germline-derived CDR1 and CDR2 are MNHEY and SVGEGT. The CDR3 coding sequence is TGTGCCAGCAGTTACCTCGGGGCACCGTACAATGAGCAGTTCTTC. This encodes CASSYLGAPYNEQFF.

The chain carries TRBV5-4 and TRBJ2-2, with D hard to call. CDR1 is SGHNT, CDR2 YYREEE, per germline (reference sequence). This CDR3 has 14 amino acids. V was clipped by 0 bases and J by 0 bases, with 3 bases between them. The CDR3: CASSLDSNTGELFF. CDR3 DNA: TGTGCCAGCAGCTTGGACTCGAACACCGGGGAGCTGTTTTTT.

The gene calls are TRBV28 and TRBJ2-2; 7 bases map to TRBD2. Per the germline V gene, CDR1 is MDHEN and CDR2 is SYDVKM. The V gene end was trimmed by 2 bases and the J gene end by 6 bases; junction bases not matched to a gene: 12. There are 17 residues in the CDR3. The chain's CDR3 is CASSLLGSGLVPGELFF. In DNA form, the CDR3 reads TGTGCCAGCAGTTTACTCGGCTCAGGACTAGTCCCCGGGGAGCTGTTTTTT.

This clonotype has at least ten counts. This chain connects TRBV7-2 to TRBJ1-4, with D hard to call. CDR3 length: 14 amino acids. Germline V gene sequence: CDR1 SGHTA, CDR2 FQGNSA. Trimming stripped 5 bases from V and 0 bases from J, with 7 bases between. CDR3 nucleotide sequence: TGTGCCAGCAGCCCCCGGGCAACTAATGAAAAACTGTTTTTT. Protein product: CASSPRATNEKLFF.

The chain couples TRBV4-1 to TRBJ2-7, with D possibly being TRBD2 (5 bases). The CDR3 is 13 residues long. Germline V CDR1 and CDR2: MGHRA, YSYEKL. Trimming took off 1 base at V and 5 bases at J, with 9 bases between the two ends. The CDR3 DNA reads TGCGCCAGCAGCCAAGGAGGGCAGGACGAGCAGTACTTC. It codes for CASSQGGQDEQYF.

At least ten counts were recorded for this clonotype. The chain carries TRBV6-1 and TRBJ1-5, with D perhaps TRBD1 (6 bases). There are 13 residues in the CDR3. Trimming stripped 5 bases from V and 7 bases from J, with 12 bases between. Germline V gives CDR1 MNHNS, CDR2 SASEGT. CDR3 residues: CASSTQQGQPQHF. Here the CDR3 DNA reads TGTGCCAGCAGTACACAACAGGGCCAGCCCCAGCATTTT.

The chain has TRBV27 and TRBJ2-7, with 11 bases identical to TRBD2. There are 14 residues in the CDR3. J gave up 7 bases and V 6 bases, and 8 bases lay outside the gene matches. Germline V CDR1 and CDR2: MNHEY, SMNVEV (reference sequence). The chain's CDR3 is CASSPSGGPSEQYF. The CDR3, as DNA: TGTGCCAGCAGCCCTAGCGGGGGGCCTAGTGAGCAGTACTTC.

This chain connects TRBV6-2 or TRBV6-3 to TRBJ2-1; the D gene could be TRBD1 or TRBD2 (5 bases each). The CDR3 spans 17 residues. Germline V gene lookup returns CDR1 MNHEY and CDR2 SVGEGT. Trimming stripped 2 bases from V and 5 bases from J, with 19 bases between. This CDR3 is CASSYVPPGRSDNEQFF. Here the CDR3 DNA reads TGTGCCAGCAGTTACGTACCTCCGGGGCGAAGCGACAATGAGCAGTTCTTC.

This clonotype showed up just a few times. The chain couples TRBV12-3 or TRBV12-4 to TRBJ1-6, with 8 bases identical to TRBD1. J lost 9 bases, V lost 3 bases, and 7 bases had no gene match. This CDR3 is 15 amino acids long. The CDR3 nucleotides are TGTGCCAGCAGTTTTGGACAGGGTTATGGTTCACCCCTCCACTTT. Protein: CASSFGQGYGSPLHF.

This clonotype has a handful of counts. The chain employs TRBV7-9 and TRBJ1-3, with D hard to call. Germline CDR1 and CDR2: SEHNR and FQNEAQ (reference sequence). Trimming took off 1 base at V and 0 bases at J, with 10 bases between the two ends. The CDR3 is 16 amino acids. As DNA, the CDR3 is TGTGCCAGCAGCTTAGAGGGTCTTACCTCTGGAAACACCATATATTTT. Its protein product is CASSLEGLTSGNTIYF.

The chain joins TRBV6-5 to TRBJ1-6, with D possibly TRBD1 on 5 matching bases. The germline V gene encodes CDR1 MNHEY and CDR2 SVGAGI. The CDR3 runs 17 residues. Trimming removed 0 bases from V and 7 bases from J, with 16 bases in between. The CDR3 loop is CASSYSKAQGQNSPLHF. The CDR3 nucleotides read TGTGCCAGCAGTTACTCGAAGGCTCAGGGTCAAAATTCACCCCTCCACTTT.

This clonotype was recorded at least ten times. For the CDR3, the DNA is TGTGCCAGCAGCAGGACAGGCGGACACTCTGAAGCTTTCTTT. This sequence encodes CASSRTGGHSEAFF. The chain employs TRBV6-1 and TRBJ1-1, with 7 bases fitting TRBD1. The germline CDR1 and CDR2 sequences are MNHNS and SASEGT. V dropped 6 bases and J dropped 6; count of bases not matched to a gene: 10. This CDR3 is 14 amino acids long.

This clonotype came up a few times. V usage is TRBV29-1 and J usage is TRBJ2-2; possibly TRBD1 or TRBD2 for D (6 bases each). Trimming removed 7 bases at V and 5 bases at J, with 23 bases between. CDR3 length: 16 amino acids. Per the germline V gene, CDR1 is SQVTM and CDR2 is ANQGSEA. The CDR3 protein is CSAGARGGGRTGELFF. DNA for the CDR3: TGCAGCGCAGGAGCCAGGGGAGGAGGACGGACCGGGGAGCTGTTTTTT.

Only one count was recorded for this clonotype. The chain employs TRBV5-6 and TRBJ2-5; possible D gene TRBD2, 5 bases. The ends were cut back, 4 bases at V and 3 bases at J, with 22 bases in the middle. This CDR3 has 17 residues. The germline gives CDR1 SGHDT, CDR2 YYEEEE. CDR3 in amino acids: CASSDQKTRTVKETQYF. CDR3 nucleotide sequence: TGTGCCAGCAGCGATCAAAAGACTCGGACTGTCAAAGAGACCCAGTACTTC.

This clonotype has a handful of counts. The chain couples TRBV12-3 or TRBV12-4 to TRBJ2-7, with D hard to call. The CDR3 length is 13 residues. V lost 3 bases to trimming and J lost 2 bases, with 8 bases between them. The CDR3 bases are TGTGCCAGCAGTTTCCACGTACCCTACGAGCAGTACTTC. It encodes CASSFHVPYEQYF.

This clonotype was seen at least ten times. The rearrangement uses TRBV7-9 and TRBJ2-1, with TRBD2 matching over 8 bases. CDR3 length: 16 residues. Germline values: CDR1 SEHNR, CDR2 FQNEAQ (reference sequence). V was pared by 1 base and J by 4 bases, with 6 bases of the junction left unmatched. Here the CDR3 reads CASSLVGAGEYNEQFF. DNA for the CDR3: TGTGCCAGCAGCTTAGTCGGAGCGGGAGAGTACAATGAGCAGTTCTTC. Supplemented by reference TRBV7-9 and TRBJ2-1, the full variable domain reads DTGVSQNPRHKITKRGQNVTFRCDPISEHNRLYWYRQTLGQGPEFLTYFQNEAQLEKSRLLSDRFSAERPKGSFSTLEIQRTEQGDSAMYLCASSLVGAGEYNEQFFGPGTRLTVL.

This clonotype was detected only a few times. The chain has TRBV29-1 and TRBJ2-5; D possibly corresponds to TRBD2 (5 bases). In germline, CDR1 is SQVTM, CDR2 ANQGSEA. Trimming took off 1 base at V and 3 bases at J, with 9 bases between the two ends. CDR3 length: 13 amino acids. The CDR3: CSVEVGREETQYF. The CDR3 DNA sequence: TGCAGCGTTGAAGTTGGGCGGGAAGAGACCCAGTACTTC.

The V and J genes are TRBV5-1 and TRBJ1-2; 7 nucleotides align to TRBD1. The germline V gene encodes CDR1 SGHRS and CDR2 YFSETQ. Unmatched junction bases numbered 8, after V lost 2 bases and J lost 7 bases. This CDR3 contains 14 residues. The DNA of the CDR3 is TGCGCCAGCAGCTTACAGAGGGGGCACAGTGGCTACACCTTC. Its protein product is CASSLQRGHSGYTF.

This clonotype was recorded a few times. The V and J genes are TRBV2 and TRBJ2-7; 10 bases match TRBD1. The CDR3 is 14 residues long. Germline CDR1 reads SNHLY; CDR2 reads FYNNEI. V lost 4 bases, J lost 3 bases, and 3 bases stayed unmatched. CDR3 amino acids: CASSGRTGGYEQYF. In DNA, the CDR3 is TGTGCCAGCAGTGGAAGGACAGGGGGCTACGAGCAGTACTTC.